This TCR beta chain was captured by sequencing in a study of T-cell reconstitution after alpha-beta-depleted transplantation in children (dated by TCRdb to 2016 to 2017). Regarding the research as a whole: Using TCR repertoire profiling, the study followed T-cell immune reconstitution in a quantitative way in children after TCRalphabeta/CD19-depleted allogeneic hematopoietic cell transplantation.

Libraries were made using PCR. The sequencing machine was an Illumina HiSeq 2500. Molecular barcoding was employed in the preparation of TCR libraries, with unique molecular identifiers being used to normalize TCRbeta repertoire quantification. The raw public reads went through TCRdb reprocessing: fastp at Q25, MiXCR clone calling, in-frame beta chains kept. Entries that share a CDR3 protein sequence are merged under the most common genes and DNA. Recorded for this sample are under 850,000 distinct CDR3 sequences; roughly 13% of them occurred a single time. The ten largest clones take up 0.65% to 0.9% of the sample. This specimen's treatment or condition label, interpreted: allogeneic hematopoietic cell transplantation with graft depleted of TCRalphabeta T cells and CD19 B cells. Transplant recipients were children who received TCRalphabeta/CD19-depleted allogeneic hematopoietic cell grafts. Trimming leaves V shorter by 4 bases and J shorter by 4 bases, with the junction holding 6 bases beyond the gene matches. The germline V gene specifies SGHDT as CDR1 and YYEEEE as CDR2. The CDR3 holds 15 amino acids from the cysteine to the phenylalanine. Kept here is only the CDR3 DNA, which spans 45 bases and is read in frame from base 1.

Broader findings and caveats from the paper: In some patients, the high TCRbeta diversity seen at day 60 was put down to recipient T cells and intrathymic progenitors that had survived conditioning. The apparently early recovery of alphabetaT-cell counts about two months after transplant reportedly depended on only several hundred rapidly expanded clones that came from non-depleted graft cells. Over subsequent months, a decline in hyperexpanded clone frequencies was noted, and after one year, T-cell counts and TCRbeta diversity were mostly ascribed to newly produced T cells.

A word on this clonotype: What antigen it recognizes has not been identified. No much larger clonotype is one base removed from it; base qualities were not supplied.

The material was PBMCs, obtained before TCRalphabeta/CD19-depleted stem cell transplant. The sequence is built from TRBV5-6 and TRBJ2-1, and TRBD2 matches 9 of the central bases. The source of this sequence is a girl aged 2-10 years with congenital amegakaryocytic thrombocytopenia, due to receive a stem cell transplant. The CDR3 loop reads CASSNEREVYNEQFF. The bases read TGTGCCAGCAGCAACGAGCGGGAGGTGTACAATGAGCAGTTCTTC.